Shown below are 18 T cell receptor beta chains from a single sample sequenced in a study of cytomegalovirus exposure and HLA in healthy donors. The PCR had 60 Vbeta and 13 Jbeta primers. Sequencing used immunoSEQ multiplex PCR; TCRdb keeps in-frame clones, though not all of them. The table for this sample gives roughly 100,000 clones. The sample taken for sequencing was PBMCs. All receptors derive from a man aged 35-49 years in good health and CMV-seronegative.

The V call is TRBV5-1, the J call TRBJ2-5; 8 nucleotides agree with TRBD1. Germline V gene data show CDR1 as SGHRS and CDR2 as YFSETQ. CDR3 length equals 12 residues. With 8 bases clipped from V and 11 bases from J, the junction kept 11 bases outside the gene matches. CDR3 DNA sequence: TGCGCCAGTAGGCAGGGGGCTGGTGAGCAGTACTTC. This gives the protein CASRQGAGEQYF.

The V gene is TRBV28, the J gene TRBJ1-6, with D possibly TRBD1 on 6 matching bases. Deletions cut 8 bases from V and 7 bases from J, with 15 bases between. CDR3 length: 14 residues. Germline V gives CDR1 MDHEN, CDR2 SYDVKM. Here the CDR3 DNA reads TGTGCCAGCGGGGGGGGCTCACAGAATTCACCCCTCCACTTT. It codes for CASGGGSQNSPLHF.

The rearrangement joins TRBV7-9 to TRBJ2-5; TRBD1 matches 7 bases. V lost 5 bases and J lost 2; bases outside the gene matches: 8. The CDR3 has 15 residues. The germline gives CDR1 SEHNR, CDR2 FQNEAQ (reference sequence). The CDR3 reads CASSIEGTAQETQYF. CDR3 DNA sequence: TGTGCCAGCAGCATAGAAGGGACAGCACAAGAGACCCAGTACTTC.

The V gene is TRBV10-3, the J gene TRBJ1-6; no reliable D call. Trimming shortened V by 3 bases and J by 0 bases, and 6 bases separated the two germline ends. CDR1 is ENHRY, CDR2 SYGVKD, per germline. The CDR3 spans 15 residues. As DNA, the CDR3 is TGTGCCATCAGTGAAGGGAGCTCCTATAATTCACCCCTCCACTTT. Its protein is CAISEGSSYNSPLHF.

To note about this clone: Additional DNA sequences in this sample encode the identical CDR3. The genes are TRBV7-2 and TRBJ1-1; weak D call: TRBD1 (5 bases). Trimming removed 1 base at V and 3 bases at J, with 12 bases between. The CDR3 length is 15 residues. Germline CDR1 SGHTA, CDR2 FQGNSA. As DNA, the CDR3 is TGTGCCAGCAGCTTAGTACTCGGGGGGTACACTGAAGCTTTCTTT. Amino acids: CASSLVLGGYTEAFF.

V is TRBV19 and J is TRBJ2-3, with 10 positions matching TRBD2. Germline V gene data show CDR1 as LNHDA and CDR2 as SQIVND (reference sequence). This CDR3 is built from 16 residues. V dropped 3 bases and J dropped 3; count of bases not matched to a gene: 6. CDR3 sequence (DNA): TGTGCCAGTAGTATCTGGGCTAGCGGGAGTACAGATACGCAGTATTTT. As protein: CASSIWASGSTDTQYF.

V is TRBV6-6 and J is TRBJ1-1, with D possibly TRBD1 on 6 matching bases. V lost 4 bases and J lost 1, with 13 bases in between. In germline, CDR1 is MNHNY, CDR2 SVGAGI (reference sequence). This CDR3 is 15 amino acids long. The CDR3 nucleotides read TGTGCCAGCAGTTTCCCAGGGGCCCAGAACACTGAAGCTTTCTTT. Its translation: CASSFPGAQNTEAFF.

V is TRBV5-1 and J is TRBJ1-5, with 9 positions matching TRBD1. Germline lookup yields CDR1 SGHRS and CDR2 YFSETQ. The CDR3 runs to 15 residues. V shed 1 base and J 3 bases; nucleotides not matched to a gene: 2. The CDR3: CASSLTGGLNQPQHF. The CDR3 DNA reads as TGCGCCAGCAGCTTGACAGGGGGCCTCAATCAGCCCCAGCATTTT. Combining the CDR3 with reference TRBV5-1 and TRBJ1-5 gives the whole variable domain KAGVTQTPRYLIKTRGQQVTLSCSPISGHRSVSWYQQTPGQGLQFLFEYFSETQRNKGNFPGRFSGRQFSNSRSEMNVSTLELGDSALYLCASSLTGGLNQPQHFGDGTRLSIL.

This chain connects TRBV30 to TRBJ2-2; D might be TRBD2 (5 bases). Germline lookup yields CDR1 GTSNPN and CDR2 SVGIG (reference sequence). The CDR3 has 14 amino acids. The V gene lost 3 bases and the J gene lost 1 base, with 9 bases spanning the gap. In nucleotides, the CDR3 is TGTGCCTGGAGAAACGGGGTGAACACCGGGGAGCTGTTTTTT. Translating gives CAWRNGVNTGELFF.

The chain carries TRBV30 and TRBJ1-6; the D gene is possibly TRBD1 (5 bases). The germline CDR1 and CDR2 sequences are GTSNPN and SVGIG (reference sequence). This CDR3 has 14 residues. V shed 4 bases and J shed 2 bases, with 9 bases lying between them. The CDR3 sequence: CAWMSGAYNSPLHF. In DNA form, the CDR3 reads TGTGCCTGGATGTCGGGGGCCTATAATTCACCCCTCCACTTT.

The rearrangement links TRBV18 to TRBJ2-7; 14 bases align to TRBD2. Germline values: CDR1 KGHSH, CDR2 LQKENI. The CDR3 sequence is 16 residues long. V was clipped by 0 bases and J by 2 bases; unmatched bases: 0. CDR3 in amino acids: CASSPPGLAGAYEQYF. The CDR3 DNA follows: TGTGCCAGCTCACCACCGGGACTAGCGGGAGCCTACGAGCAGTACTTC.

V is TRBV18 and J is TRBJ2-1, with 9 nucleotides matching TRBD2. After removal of 3 bases from V and 2 bases from J, the junction contained 2 bases not matched to a gene. CDR1 is KGHSH and CDR2 is LQKENI in the germline V gene. This CDR3 region has 15 residues. DNA of the CDR3: TGTGCCAGCTCACCGAGCGGGGGGACCTACAATGAGCAGTTCTTC. This translates into CASSPSGGTYNEQFF.

The V call is TRBV11-2, the J call TRBJ2-7; 11 positions match TRBD1. Germline V CDR1 and CDR2: SGHAT, FQNNGV. V lost 3 bases, J lost 6 bases, and 4 bases stayed unmatched. The CDR3 is 14 amino acids. Here the CDR3 reads CASSLGQGVGEQYF. The CDR3 bases are TGTGCCAGCAGCTTGGGACAGGGGGTCGGCGAGCAGTACTTC.

CDR3 nucleotide sequence: TGTGCCAGCAGTTGGGACAGTCATAATTCACCCCTCCACTTT. It yields the protein CASSWDSHNSPLHF. The rearrangement uses TRBV27 and TRBJ1-6; 7 nucleotides match TRBD1. This CDR3 has 14 residues. The ends lost 4 bases at V and 5 bases at J; junction bases unmatched: 2. Germline values: CDR1 MNHEY, CDR2 SMNVEV (reference sequence).

The chain is built from TRBV7-6 and TRBJ2-1, with D perhaps TRBD2 (6 bases). With 5 bases removed from V and 12 bases from J, the gap between germline ends came to 17 bases. The germline V gene encodes CDR1 SGHVS and CDR2 FNYEAQ. The CDR3 totals 13 residues. The CDR3 here is CASSARPGLAQFF. As DNA, the CDR3 is TGTGCCAGCAGCGCGAGACCGGGACTTGCGCAGTTCTTC.

The rearrangement links TRBV11-2 to TRBJ1-1; D not certain. The CDR3 totals 13 residues. V was clipped by 6 bases and J by 4 bases, with 12 bases between them. Germline values: CDR1 SGHAT, CDR2 FQNNGV. The CDR3 region is CASRHPRRTEAFF. The CDR3 coding sequence is TGTGCCAGCAGACACCCGAGGCGCACTGAAGCTTTCTTT.

The chain links TRBV7-9 to TRBJ2-3; 8 positions match TRBD1. CDR3 length: 15 amino acids. The V gene's germline CDR1 is SEHNR and CDR2 FQNEAQ (reference sequence). J gave up 4 bases and V 1 base, and 4 bases lay outside the gene matches. CDR3 nucleotides: TGTGCCAGCAGCTTAGGGCAGGGGGCTTCAGATACGCAGTATTTT. This gives the protein CASSLGQGASDTQYF.

This chain connects TRBV14 to TRBJ2-3; 7 positions match TRBD2. CDR1 SGHDN and CDR2 FVKESK come from the germline V gene. There are 14 residues in the CDR3. V lost 6 bases to trimming and J lost 1 base; unmatched junction nucleotides: 4. CDR3 sequence reads: CASRKSGGTDTQYF. In DNA, the CDR3 is TGTGCCAGCAGGAAAAGCGGGGGCACAGATACGCAGTATTTT.